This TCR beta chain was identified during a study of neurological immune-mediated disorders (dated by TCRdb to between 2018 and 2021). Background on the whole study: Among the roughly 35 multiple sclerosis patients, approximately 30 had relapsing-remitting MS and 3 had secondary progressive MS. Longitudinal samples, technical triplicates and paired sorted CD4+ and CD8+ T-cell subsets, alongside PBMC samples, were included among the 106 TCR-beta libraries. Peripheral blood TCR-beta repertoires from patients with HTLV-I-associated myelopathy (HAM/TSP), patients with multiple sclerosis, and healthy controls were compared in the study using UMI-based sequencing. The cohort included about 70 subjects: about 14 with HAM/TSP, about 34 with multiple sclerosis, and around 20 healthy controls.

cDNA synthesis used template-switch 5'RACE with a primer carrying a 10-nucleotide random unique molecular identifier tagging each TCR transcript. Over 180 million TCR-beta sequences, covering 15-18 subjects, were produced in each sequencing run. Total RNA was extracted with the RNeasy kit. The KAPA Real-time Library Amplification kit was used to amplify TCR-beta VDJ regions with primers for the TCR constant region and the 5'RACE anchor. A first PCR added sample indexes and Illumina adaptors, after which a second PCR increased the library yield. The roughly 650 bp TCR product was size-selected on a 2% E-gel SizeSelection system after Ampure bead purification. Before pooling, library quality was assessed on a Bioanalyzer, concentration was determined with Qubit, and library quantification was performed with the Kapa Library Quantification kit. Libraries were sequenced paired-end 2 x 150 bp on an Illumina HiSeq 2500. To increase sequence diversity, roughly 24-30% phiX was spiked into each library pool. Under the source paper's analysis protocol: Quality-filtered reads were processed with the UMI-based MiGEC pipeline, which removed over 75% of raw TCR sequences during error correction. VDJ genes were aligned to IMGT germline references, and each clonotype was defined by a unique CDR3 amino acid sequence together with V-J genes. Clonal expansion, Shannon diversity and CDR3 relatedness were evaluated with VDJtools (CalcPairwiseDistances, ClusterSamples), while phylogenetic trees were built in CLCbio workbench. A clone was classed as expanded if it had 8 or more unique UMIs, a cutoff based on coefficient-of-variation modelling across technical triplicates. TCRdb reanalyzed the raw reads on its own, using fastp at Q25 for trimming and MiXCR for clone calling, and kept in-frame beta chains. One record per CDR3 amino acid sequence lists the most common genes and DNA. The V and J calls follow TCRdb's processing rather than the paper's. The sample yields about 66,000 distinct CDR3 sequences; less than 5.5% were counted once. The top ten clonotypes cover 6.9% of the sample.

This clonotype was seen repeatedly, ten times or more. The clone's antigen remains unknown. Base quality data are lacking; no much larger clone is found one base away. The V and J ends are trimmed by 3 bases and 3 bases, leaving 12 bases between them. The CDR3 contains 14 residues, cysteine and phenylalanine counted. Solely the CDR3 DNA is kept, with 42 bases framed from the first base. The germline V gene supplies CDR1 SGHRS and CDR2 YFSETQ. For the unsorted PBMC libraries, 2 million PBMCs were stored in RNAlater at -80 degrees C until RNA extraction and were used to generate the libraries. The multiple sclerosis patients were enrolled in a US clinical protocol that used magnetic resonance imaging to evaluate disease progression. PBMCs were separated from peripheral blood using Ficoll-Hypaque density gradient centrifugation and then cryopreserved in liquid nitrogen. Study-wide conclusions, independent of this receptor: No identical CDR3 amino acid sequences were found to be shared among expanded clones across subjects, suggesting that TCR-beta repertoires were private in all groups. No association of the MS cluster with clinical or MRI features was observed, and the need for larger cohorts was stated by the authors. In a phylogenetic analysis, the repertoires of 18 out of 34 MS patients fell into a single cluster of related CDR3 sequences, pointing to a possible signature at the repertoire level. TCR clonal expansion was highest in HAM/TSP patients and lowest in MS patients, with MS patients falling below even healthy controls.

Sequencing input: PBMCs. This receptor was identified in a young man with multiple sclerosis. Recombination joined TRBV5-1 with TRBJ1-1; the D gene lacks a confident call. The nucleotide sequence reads TGCGCCAGCAGCTCCGGCGTCGGACACACTGAAGCTTTCTTT. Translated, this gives CASSSGVGHTEAFF.